This T cell receptor beta chain appears in the sequencing data of a study of OX40 agonist ivuxolimab in advanced cancers. In the study overall: Head and neck, renal cell, melanoma or hepatocellular carcinoma were the cancers that dose-escalation patients had. A mean age of roughly 60 years, range roughly 23 to 79, was recorded, and roughly 80% were male. A history of anti-PD-1, anti-PD-L1 or anti-CTLA-4 therapy was acceptable, and 40% had some. Whole-study findings and limits: Both CD4+ and CD8+ T cell populations in blood had undergone clonal expansion by week 6 at 0.1 to 3.0 mg/kg.

This table comes from immunoSEQ multiplex PCR, and its TCRdb copy is limited to in-frame clones, with some not included. This table has just under 85,000 clones, approximately 84% appearing once. Germline CDR1 is SGHRS and CDR2 is YFSETQ. The ends lost 3 bases at V and 3 bases at J; junction bases unmatched: 5. The CDR3 is 14 residues long. This clone has only a few counts. Its antigen is not identified. The sample in question was CD4+ or CD8+ T cells sorted from blood, obtained in a trial of the OX40 agonist ivuxolimab. The receptor comes from an adult with an advanced solid tumor such as melanoma, head and neck, liver or kidney cancer. This chain links TRBV5-1 with TRBJ1-1; 7 bases fit TRBD1. The CDR3 loop reads CASSSYDRDTEAFF. CDR3 DNA: TGCGCCAGCAGCTCCTATGACAGGGACACTGAAGCTTTCTTT.